Here is one T cell receptor beta chain with its context. Antigen: not known. A read error may account for a junction end that differs from germline. This specimen belongs to a study of T cells in Graves' hyperthyroidism and ophthalmopathy. Amplification targeted TCR beta CDR3 regions from RNA transcripts. Initially, a first-round RT-PCR of the TCR CDR3 employed the HTBI primer set. From the multiplex PCR reads, TCRdb called clonotypes with MiXCR, one entry per CDR3 protein. Among 450,000 to 650,000 distinct CDR3 sequences listed, around 21% were seen once. Germline CDR1 and CDR2: KGHDR and SFDVKD. This CDR3 is 13 amino acids long. General study points: Model output signaled ophthalmopathy a median 6.5 months ahead of onset.

Hyperthyroidism patients were newly diagnosed, had disease duration under 2 months, and were aged 18 to 65 years. It was 10 ml of fresh peripheral blood that supplied the PBMCs. This clonotype originated in a man in his late teens or twenties with Graves' hyperthyroidism. V gene TRBV24-1 combines with J gene TRBJ1-2; D not resolved. Sequencing used blood. CDR3 sequence reads: CATSVGQNYGHTF. CDR3 DNA: TGTGCCACCAGTGTGGGCCAAAACTATGGCCACACCTTC.